This TCR beta chain was obtained from a study of radiation and T cells in renal cell carcinoma. Points from the study as a whole: No pretreatment tumor biopsies were available for baseline clonotypes.

Sample time point: blood 2 weeks post-SBRT. Described treatment: 15 Gy SBRT to primary tumor, nephrectomy 4 weeks later. CDR3 size: 15 residues. Trimming at V came to 0 bases and at J to 3 bases, leaving 3 bases not matched to a gene. Looked up from germline, CDR1 is SGHRS and CDR2 is YFSETQ. Clones were sequenced by immunoSEQ multiplex PCR, and TCRdb holds only the in-frame ones, with some missing. The data show about 130,000 clones, about 81% seen once. Regarding this clone: Its antigen is unknown.

The V and J genes are TRBV5-1 and TRBJ1-5; the match to TRBD1 covers 7 bases. The receptor comes from a woman aged 55-75 years with renal cell carcinoma. This material consisted of blood, taken from a patient whose treatment included radiotherapy and nephrectomy. The CDR3 bases are TGCGCCAGCAGCTTGGGGGGACAGACCAATCAGCCCCAGCATTTT. It translates to CASSLGGQTNQPQHF.